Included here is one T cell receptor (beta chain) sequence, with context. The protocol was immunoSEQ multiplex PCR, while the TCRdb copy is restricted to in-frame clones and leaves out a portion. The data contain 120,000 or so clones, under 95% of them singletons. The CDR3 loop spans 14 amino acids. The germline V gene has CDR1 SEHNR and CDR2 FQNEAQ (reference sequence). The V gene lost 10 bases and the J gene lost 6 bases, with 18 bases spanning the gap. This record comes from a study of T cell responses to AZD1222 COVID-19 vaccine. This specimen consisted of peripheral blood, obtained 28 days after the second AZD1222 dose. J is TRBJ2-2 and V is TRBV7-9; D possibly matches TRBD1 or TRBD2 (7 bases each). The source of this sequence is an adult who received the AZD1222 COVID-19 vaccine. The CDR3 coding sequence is TGTGCCACCAAACCCGCAGGGGGGGCCGGGGAGCTGTTTTTT. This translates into CATKPAGGAGELFF. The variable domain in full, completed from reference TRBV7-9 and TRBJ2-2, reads DTGVSQNPRHKITKRGQNVTFRCDPISEHNRLYWYRQTLGQGPEFLTYFQNEAQLEKSRLLSDRFSAERPKGSFSTLEIQRTEQGDSAMYLCATKPAGGAGELFFGEGSRLTVL.